A selection of T cell receptor beta chains follows, all from one sample in a study of neurological immune-mediated disorders. TCRdb re-derived calls from the 5' RACE reads in MiXCR, one entry per CDR3 protein. The table lists tens of thousands of distinct CDR3 sequences, about 3.7% of them singletons. Sequencing was performed on PBMCs. The receptors shown here come from a man in his forties or fifties with multiple sclerosis. The CDR3 runs from the conserved cysteine through the conserved F or W. Fields, in order: D gene, J gene, CDR3 length, clone size, V gene, CDR3 protein, CDR3 DNA. The D gene is left open where the match is weak. Rows may omit the clone size; those that give it use once, few, many or a size class.

. | TRBJ2-1 | 12 | . | TRBV7-3 | CASSLWGDEQFF | TGTGCCAGCAGCTTATGGGGCGATGAGCAGTTCTTC
TRBD2 | TRBJ2-1 | 13 | many | TRBV20-1 | CSARDLAGGEQFF | TGCAGTGCTAGAGATCTAGCGGGGGGGGAGCAGTTCTTC
. | TRBJ2-7 | 14 | many | TRBV5-6 | CASSMSGSSYEQYF | TGTGCCAGCAGCATGTCGGGGAGCTCCTACGAGCAGTACTTC
TRBD2 | TRBJ2-1 | 16 | many | TRBV12-3/TRBV12-4 | CASSLGLAGVGSEQFF | TGTGCCAGCAGTTTGGGACTAGCGGGGGTAGGGAGTGAGCAGTTCTTC
TRBD2 | TRBJ2-1 | 15 | many | TRBV5-1 | CASSNRLAGGNPLFF | TGCGCCAGCAGCAACAGACTAGCGGGGGGGAATCCTCTGTTCTTC
TRBD1 | TRBJ1-5 | 15 | many | TRBV5-1 | CASSAGQGGNQPQHF | TGCGCCAGCAGCGCCGGACAGGGAGGCAATCAGCCCCAGCATTTT
. | TRBJ2-7 | 17 | many | TRBV5-6 | CASSRKVTKSSSYEQYF | TGTGCCAGCAGTAGGAAGGTGACCAAGTCAAGCTCCTACGAGCAGTACTTC
. | TRBJ2-3 | 16 | many | TRBV5-1 | CASSSEATPVTDTQYF | TGCGCCAGCAGCTCGGAGGCGACTCCAGTCACAGATACGCAGTATTTT
. | TRBJ2-4 | 14 | many | TRBV12-3/TRBV12-4 | CASSLPGIKNIQYF | TGTGCCAGCAGTTTACCGGGAATAAAAAACATTCAGTACTTC
TRBD2 | TRBJ2-7 | 17 | many | TRBV6-5 | CASSYTEIAGAMGEQYF | TGTGCCAGCAGTTACACCGAAATAGCGGGGGCCATGGGGGAGCAGTACTTC
. | TRBJ1-4 | 14 | many | TRBV12-3/TRBV12-4 | CASSLTGVGEKLFF | TGTGCCAGCAGTCTTACAGGAGTCGGTGAAAAACTGTTTTTT
. | TRBJ2-7 | 12 | many | TRBV6-2/TRBV6-3 | CASSYMGDEQYF | TGTGCCAGCAGTTACATGGGTGACGAGCAGTACTTC
. | TRBJ2-2 | 15 | . | TRBV20-1 | CSARGWATTTGELFF | TGCAGTGCTAGAGGGTGGGCTACGACTACCGGGGAGCTGTTTTTT
. | TRBJ2-7 | 12 | many | TRBV7-9 | CASSQKRSEQYF | TGTGCCAGCAGCCAAAAGCGCTCCGAGCAGTACTTC
. | TRBJ1-5 | 16 | many | TRBV20-1 | CSARKDLSNSNQPQHF | TGCAGTGCTAGGAAAGACCTATCGAATAGCAATCAGCCCCAGCATTTT
. | TRBJ2-5 | 16 | many | TRBV20-1 | CSAPPLGGLVQETQYF | TGCAGTGCGCCCCCTTTGGGGGGGCTTGTCCAAGAGACCCAGTACTTC